This TCR beta chain stems from a study of response to subunit inactivated influenza vaccine. With 2 bases removed from V and 6 bases from J, the gap between germline ends came to 14 bases. Germline CDR1 and CDR2: SGHTA and FQGTGA. CDR3 length: 15 amino acids. In TCRdb, the RT-PCR reads were re-called with MiXCR into one record per CDR3 protein. The top ten clones hold over 2.5% of a sample with 500,000 or so distinct CDR3 sequences, 15% to 20% of them seen once. This clonotype was picked up a small number of times. The origin of this receptor is a man between 50 and 75 years old who received an inactivated influenza vaccine. This chain joins TRBV7-3 and TRBJ2-1; the D is unclear. Sequencing was performed on CD4+ T cells sorted from PBMCs, taken 23 to 25 months after vaccination. The CDR3 DNA is TGTGCCAGCAGCTTATTTGCGGATCCAAGCAATGAGCAGTTCTTC. This translates into CASSLFADPSNEQFF.